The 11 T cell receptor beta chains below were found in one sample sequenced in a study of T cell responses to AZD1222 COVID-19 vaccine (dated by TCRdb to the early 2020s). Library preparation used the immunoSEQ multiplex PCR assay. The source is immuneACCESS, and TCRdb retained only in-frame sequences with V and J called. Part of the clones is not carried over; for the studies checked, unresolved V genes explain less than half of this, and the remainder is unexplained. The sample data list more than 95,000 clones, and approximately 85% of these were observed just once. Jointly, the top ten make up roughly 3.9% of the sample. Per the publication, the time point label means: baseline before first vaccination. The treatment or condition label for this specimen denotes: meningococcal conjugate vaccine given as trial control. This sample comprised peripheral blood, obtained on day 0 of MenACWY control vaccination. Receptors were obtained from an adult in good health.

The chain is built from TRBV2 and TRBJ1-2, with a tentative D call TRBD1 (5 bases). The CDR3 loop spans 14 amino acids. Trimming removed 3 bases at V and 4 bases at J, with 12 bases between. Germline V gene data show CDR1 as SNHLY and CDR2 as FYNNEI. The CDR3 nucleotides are TGTGCCAGCAGTGAGTCGCGGGGGGGCTATGGCTACACCTTC. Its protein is CASSESRGGYGYTF. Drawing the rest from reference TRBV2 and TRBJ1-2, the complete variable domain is EPEVTQTPSHQVTQMGQEVILRCVPISNHLYFYWYRQILGQKVEFLVSFYNNEISEKSEIFDDQFSVERPDGSNFTLKIRSTKLEDSAMYFCASSESRGGYGYTFGSGTRLTVV.

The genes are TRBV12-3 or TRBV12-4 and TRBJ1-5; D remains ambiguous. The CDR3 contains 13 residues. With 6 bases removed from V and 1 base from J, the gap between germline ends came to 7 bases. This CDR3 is CASSGGSNQPQHF. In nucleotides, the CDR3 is TGTGCCAGCAGCGGCGGGAGCAATCAGCCCCAGCATTTT.

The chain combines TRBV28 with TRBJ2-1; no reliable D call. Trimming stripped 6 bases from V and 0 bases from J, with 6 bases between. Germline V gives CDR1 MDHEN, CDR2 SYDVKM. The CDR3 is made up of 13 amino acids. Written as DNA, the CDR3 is TGTGCCAGCAGCCCCTCCTCCTACAATGAGCAGTTCTTC. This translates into CASSPSSYNEQFF.

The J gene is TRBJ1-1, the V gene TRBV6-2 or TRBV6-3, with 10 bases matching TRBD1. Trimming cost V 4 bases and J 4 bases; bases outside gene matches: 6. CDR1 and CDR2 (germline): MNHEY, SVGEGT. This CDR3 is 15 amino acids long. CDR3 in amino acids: CASSSTTGGSTEAFF. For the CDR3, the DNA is TGTGCCAGCAGTTCAACGACAGGGGGCTCCACTGAAGCTTTCTTT.

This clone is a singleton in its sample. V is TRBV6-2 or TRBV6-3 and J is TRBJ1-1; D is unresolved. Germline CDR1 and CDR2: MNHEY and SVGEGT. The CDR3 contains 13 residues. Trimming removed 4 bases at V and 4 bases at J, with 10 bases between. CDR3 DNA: TGTGCCAGCAGTTTCGGAGTTTCCACTGAAGCTTTCTTT. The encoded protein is CASSFGVSTEAFF.

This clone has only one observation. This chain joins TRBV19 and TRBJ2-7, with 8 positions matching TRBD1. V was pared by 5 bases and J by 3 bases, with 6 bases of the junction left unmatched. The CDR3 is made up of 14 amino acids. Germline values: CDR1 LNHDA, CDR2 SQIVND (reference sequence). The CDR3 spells CASSPGQGGYEQYF. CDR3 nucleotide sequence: TGTGCCAGTAGTCCCGGACAGGGAGGCTACGAGCAGTACTTC. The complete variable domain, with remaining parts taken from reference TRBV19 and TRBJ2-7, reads DGGITQSPKYLFRKEGQNVTLSCEQNLNHDAMYWYRQDPGQGLRLIYYSQIVNDFQKGDIAEGYSVSREKKESFPLTVTSAQKNPTAFYLCASSPGQGGYEQYFGPGTRLTVT.

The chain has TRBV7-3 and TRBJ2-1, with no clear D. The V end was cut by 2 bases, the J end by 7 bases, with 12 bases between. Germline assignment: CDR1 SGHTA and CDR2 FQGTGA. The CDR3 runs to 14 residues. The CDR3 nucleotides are TGTGCCAGCAGCTTAGACTCCACCTTGAATGAGCAGTTCTTC. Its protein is CASSLDSTLNEQFF.

Here the CDR3 reads CSASPSFGQYF. In DNA form, the CDR3 reads TGCAGTGCTAGTCCCTCCTTTGGGCAGTACTTC. The V call is TRBV20-1, the J call TRBJ2-7; D uncertain. Trimming left V 3 bases short and J 9 bases short, with 12 bases between. CDR1 DFQATT and CDR2 SNEGSKA come from the germline V gene (reference sequence). CDR3 length equals 11 residues.

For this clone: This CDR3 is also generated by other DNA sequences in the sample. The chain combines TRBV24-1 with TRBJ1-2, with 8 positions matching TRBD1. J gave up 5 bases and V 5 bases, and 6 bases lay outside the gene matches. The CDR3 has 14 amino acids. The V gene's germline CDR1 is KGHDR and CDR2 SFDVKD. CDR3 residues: CATSGQGQDYGYTF. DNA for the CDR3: TGTGCCACCAGTGGGCAGGGACAGGATTATGGCTACACCTTC.

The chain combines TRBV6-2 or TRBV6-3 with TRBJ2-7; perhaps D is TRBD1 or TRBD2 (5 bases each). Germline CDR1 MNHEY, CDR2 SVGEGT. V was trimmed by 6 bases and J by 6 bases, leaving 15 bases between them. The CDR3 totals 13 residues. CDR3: CASSRDLPIEQYF. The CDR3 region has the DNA TGTGCCAGCAGCCGGGACCTCCCGATCGAGCAGTACTTC.

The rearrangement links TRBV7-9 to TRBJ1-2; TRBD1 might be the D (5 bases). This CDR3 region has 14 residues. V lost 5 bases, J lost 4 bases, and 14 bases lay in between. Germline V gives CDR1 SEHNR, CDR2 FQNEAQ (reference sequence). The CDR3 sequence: CASSRGSEVYGYTF. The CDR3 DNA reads TGTGCCAGCAGCAGGGGCTCGGAAGTCTATGGCTACACCTTC.